The text below deals with one TCR beta chain. The antigen remains unidentified. This sample is drawn from a study of CD8+ T cells in alopecia areata. Study conclusions and caveats: Mice showed TCR sharing more clearly than patients did, possibly owing to HLA. Lesional scalp, especially alopecia totalis/universalis, showed higher clonality than normal scalp.

This CDR3 region has 16 residues. The V end lost 0 bases, the J end lost 5 bases, and 18 bases lay between the germline ends. Germline CDR1 reads SGHDT; CDR2 reads YYEEEE. Extraction and reverse transcription of RNA yielded cDNA as the sequencing template. TCRdb's copy holds only in-frame clones and misses some; the assay was immunoSEQ multiplex PCR. The sample carries about 69,000 clones, 55% to 65% recorded once. This chain joins TRBV5-6 and TRBJ2-7; D gene unclear. Specimen: CD8+ T cells sorted from blood, collected at week 0. This TCR came from a human donor with alopecia areata. The CDR3 bases are TGTGCCAGCAGCTTGGATATAAACAGTTTAGTCGACGAGCAGTACTTC. It is translated as CASSLDINSLVDEQYF.